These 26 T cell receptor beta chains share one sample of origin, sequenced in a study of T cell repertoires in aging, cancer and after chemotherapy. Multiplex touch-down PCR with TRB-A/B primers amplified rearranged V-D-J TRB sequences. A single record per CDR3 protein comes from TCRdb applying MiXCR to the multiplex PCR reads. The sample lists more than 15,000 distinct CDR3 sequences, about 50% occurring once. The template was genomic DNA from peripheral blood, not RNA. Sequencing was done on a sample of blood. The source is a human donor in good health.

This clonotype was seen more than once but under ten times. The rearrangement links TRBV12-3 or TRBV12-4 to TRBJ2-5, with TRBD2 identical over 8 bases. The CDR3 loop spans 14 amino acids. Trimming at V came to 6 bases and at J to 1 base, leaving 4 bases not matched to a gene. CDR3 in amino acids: CASRRTSSQETQYF. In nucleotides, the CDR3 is TGTGCCAGCAGACGGACTAGCTCCCAAGAGACCCAGTACTTC.

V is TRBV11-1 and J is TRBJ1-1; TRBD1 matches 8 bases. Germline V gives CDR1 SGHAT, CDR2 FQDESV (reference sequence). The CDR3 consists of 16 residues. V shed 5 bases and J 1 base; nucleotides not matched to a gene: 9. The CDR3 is CASSLRPGTGNTEAFF. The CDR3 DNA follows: TGTGCCAGCAGCCTACGTCCCGGGACAGGGAACACTGAAGCTTTCTTT.

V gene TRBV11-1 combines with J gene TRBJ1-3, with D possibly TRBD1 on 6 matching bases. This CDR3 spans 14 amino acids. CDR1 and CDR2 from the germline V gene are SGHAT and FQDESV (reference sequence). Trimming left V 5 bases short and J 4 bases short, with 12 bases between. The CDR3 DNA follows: TGTGCCAGCAGCCCTGGGGGGCGCGGAAACACCATATATTTT. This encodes CASSPGGRGNTIYF.

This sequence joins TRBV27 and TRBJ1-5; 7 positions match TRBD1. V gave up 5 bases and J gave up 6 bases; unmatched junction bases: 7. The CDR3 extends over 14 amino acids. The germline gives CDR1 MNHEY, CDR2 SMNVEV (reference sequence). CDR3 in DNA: TGTGCCAGCAGTCTCAGGGGGGGCGGTCAGCCCCAGCATTTT. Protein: CASSLRGGGQPQHF.

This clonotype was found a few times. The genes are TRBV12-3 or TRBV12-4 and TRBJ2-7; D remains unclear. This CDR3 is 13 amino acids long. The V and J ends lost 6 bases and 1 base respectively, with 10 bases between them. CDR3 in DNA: TGTGCCAGCAGACACCTAGGGTCCTACGAGCAGTACTTC. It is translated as CASRHLGSYEQYF.

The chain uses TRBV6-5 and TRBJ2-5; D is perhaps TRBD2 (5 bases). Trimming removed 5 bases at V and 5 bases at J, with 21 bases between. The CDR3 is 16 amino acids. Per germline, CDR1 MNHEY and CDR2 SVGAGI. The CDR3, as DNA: TGTGCCAGCAGTACAAACCCCGGGCTAGCTGGGGAGACCCAGTACTTC. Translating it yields CASSTNPGLAGETQYF.

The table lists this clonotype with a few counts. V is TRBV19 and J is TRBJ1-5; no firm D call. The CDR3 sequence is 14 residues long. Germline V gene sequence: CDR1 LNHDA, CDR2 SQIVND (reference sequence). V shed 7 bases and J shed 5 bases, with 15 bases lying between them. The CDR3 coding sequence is TGTGCCAGTAAATATGGTAATAATTATCAGCCCCAGCATTTT. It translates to CASKYGNNYQPQHF.

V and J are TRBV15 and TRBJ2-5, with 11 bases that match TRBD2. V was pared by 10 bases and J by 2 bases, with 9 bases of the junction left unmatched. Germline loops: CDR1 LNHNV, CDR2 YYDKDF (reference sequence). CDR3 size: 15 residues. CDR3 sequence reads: CASTPGLAVQETQYF. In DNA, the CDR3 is TGTGCCAGCACTCCGGGACTAGCGGTTCAAGAGACCCAGTACTTC.

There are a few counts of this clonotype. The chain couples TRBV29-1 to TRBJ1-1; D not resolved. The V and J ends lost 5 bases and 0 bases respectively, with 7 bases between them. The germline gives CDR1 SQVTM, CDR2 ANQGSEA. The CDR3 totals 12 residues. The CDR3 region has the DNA TGCAGCGTTCGTAATCTGAACACTGAAGCTTTCTTT. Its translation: CSVRNLNTEAFF.

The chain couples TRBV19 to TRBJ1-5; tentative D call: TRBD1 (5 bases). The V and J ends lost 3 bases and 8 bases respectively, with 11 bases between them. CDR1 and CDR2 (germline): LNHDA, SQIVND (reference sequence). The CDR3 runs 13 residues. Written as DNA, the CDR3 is TGTGCCAGTAGTATGTGGGTAGGGGAGCCCCAGCATTTT. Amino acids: CASSMWVGEPQHF.

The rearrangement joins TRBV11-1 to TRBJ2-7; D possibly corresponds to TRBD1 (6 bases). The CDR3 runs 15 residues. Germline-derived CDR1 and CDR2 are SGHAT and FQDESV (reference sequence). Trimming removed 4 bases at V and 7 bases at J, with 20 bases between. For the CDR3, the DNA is TGTGCCAGCAGCTCCGGACAGACCTCTACGGGAGAGCAGTACTTC. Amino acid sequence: CASSSGQTSTGEQYF. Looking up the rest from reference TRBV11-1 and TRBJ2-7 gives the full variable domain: EAEVAQSPRYKITEKSQAVAFWCDPISGHATLYWYRQILGQGPELLVQFQDESVVDDSQLPKDRFSAERLKGVDSTLKIQPAELGDSAMYLCASSSGQTSTGEQYFGPGTRLTVT.

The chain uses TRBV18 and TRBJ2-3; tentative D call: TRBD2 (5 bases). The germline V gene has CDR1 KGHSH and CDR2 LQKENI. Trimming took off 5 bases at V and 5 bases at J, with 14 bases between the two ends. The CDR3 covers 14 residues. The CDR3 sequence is CASSKSAGGDTQYF. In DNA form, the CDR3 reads TGTGCCAGCTCAAAATCGGCGGGCGGAGATACGCAGTATTTT.

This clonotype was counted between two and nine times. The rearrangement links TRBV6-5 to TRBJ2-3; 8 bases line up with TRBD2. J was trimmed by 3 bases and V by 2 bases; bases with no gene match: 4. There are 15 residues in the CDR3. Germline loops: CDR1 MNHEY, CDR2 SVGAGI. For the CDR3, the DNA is TGTGCCAGCAGTTACCAGAGCGGGAGAACAGATACGCAGTATTTT. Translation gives CASSYQSGRTDTQYF.

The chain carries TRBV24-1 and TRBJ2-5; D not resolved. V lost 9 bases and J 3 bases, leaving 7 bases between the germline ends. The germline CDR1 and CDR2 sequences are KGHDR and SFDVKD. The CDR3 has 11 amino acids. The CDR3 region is CATAQEETQYF. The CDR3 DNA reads TGTGCCACCGCCCAGGAAGAGACCCAGTACTTC.

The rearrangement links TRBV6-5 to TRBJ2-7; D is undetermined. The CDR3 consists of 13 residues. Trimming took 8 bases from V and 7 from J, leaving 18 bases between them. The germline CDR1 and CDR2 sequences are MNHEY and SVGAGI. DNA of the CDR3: TGTGCCAGCTCCCCTTTTACCCCCCGGGAGCAGTACTTC. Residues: CASSPFTPREQYF.

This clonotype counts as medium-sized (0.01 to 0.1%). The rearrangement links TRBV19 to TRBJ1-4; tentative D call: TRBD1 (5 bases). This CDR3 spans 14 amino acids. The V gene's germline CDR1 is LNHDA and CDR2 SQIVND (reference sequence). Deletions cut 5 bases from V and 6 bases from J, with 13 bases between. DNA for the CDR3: TGTGCCAGTAGTTGGCAGGGAGGCGATGAAAAACTGTTTTTT. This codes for CASSWQGGDEKLFF.

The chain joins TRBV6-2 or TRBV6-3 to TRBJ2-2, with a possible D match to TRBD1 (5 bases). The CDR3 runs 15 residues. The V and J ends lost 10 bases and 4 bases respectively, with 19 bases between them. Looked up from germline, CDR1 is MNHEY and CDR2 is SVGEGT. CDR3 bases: TGTGCCACCCGCAGGGTGGCGGTAAGCACCGGGGAGCTGTTTTTT. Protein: CATRRVAVSTGELFF.

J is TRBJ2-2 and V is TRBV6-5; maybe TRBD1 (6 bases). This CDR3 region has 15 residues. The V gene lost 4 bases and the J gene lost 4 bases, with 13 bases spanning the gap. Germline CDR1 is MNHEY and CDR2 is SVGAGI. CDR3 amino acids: CASSSGHHGTGELFF. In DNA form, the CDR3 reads TGTGCCAGCAGTTCGGGACACCACGGCACCGGGGAGCTGTTTTTT.

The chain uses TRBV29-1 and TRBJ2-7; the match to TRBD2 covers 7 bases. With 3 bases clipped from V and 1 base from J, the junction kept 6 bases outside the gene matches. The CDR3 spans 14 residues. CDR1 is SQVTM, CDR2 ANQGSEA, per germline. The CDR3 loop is CSVEGGGGSYEQYF. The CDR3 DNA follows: TGCAGCGTTGAGGGGGGGGGGGGGTCCTACGAGCAGTACTTC.

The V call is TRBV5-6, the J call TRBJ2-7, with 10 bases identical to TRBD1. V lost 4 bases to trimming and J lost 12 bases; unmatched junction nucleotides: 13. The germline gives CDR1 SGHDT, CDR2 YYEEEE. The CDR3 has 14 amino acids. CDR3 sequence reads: CASSIGQGGTKLYF. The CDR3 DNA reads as TGTGCCAGCAGCATCGGACAGGGGGGGACTAAGTTGTACTTC.

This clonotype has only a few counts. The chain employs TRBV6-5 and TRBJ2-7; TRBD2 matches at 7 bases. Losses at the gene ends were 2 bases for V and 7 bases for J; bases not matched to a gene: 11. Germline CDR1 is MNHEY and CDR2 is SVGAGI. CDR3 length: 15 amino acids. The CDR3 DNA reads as TGTGCCAGCAGTTACGCCGGAGGGTACGGGGGGGAGCAGTACTTC. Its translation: CASSYAGGYGGEQYF.

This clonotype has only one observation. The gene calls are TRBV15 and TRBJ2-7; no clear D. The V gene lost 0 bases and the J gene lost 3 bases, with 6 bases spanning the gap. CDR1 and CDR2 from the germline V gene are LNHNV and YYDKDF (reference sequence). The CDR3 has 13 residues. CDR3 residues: CATSRDGDYEQYF. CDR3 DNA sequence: TGTGCCACCAGCAGAGATGGAGACTACGAGCAGTACTTC.

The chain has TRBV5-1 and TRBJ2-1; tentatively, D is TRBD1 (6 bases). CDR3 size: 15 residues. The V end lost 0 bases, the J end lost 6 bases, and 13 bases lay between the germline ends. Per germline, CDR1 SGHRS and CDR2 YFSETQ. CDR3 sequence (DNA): TGCGCCAGCAGCTTGGACAGGGCGCCTTCCAATGAGCAGTTCTTC. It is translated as CASSLDRAPSNEQFF.

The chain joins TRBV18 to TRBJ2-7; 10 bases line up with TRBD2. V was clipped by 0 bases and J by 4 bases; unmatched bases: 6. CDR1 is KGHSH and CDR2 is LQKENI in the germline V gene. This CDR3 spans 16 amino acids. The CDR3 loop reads CASSPPGLAGAYEQYF. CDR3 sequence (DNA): TGTGCCAGCTCACCACCTGGCCTAGCGGGAGCTTACGAGCAGTACTTC.

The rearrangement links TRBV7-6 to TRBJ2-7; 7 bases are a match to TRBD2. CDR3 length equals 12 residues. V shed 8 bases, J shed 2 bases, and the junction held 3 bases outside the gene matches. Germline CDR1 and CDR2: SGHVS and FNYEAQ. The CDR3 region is CASGRVAYEQYF. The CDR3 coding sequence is TGTGCCAGCGGGAGGGTCGCCTACGAGCAGTACTTC.

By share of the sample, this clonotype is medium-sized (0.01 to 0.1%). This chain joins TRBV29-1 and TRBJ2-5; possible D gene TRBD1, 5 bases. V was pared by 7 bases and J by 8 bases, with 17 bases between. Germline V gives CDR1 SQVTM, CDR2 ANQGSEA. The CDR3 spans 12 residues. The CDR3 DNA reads TGCAGCGGTGGGGCTCCCGCAGGTACCCAGTACTTC. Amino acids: CSGGAPAGTQYF. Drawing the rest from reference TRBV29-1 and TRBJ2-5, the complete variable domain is SAVISQKPSRDICQRGTSLTIQCQVDSQVTMMFWYRQQPGQSLTLIATANQGSEATYESGFVIDKFPISRPNLTFSTLTVSNMSPEDSSIYLCSGGAPAGTQYFGPGTRLLVL.